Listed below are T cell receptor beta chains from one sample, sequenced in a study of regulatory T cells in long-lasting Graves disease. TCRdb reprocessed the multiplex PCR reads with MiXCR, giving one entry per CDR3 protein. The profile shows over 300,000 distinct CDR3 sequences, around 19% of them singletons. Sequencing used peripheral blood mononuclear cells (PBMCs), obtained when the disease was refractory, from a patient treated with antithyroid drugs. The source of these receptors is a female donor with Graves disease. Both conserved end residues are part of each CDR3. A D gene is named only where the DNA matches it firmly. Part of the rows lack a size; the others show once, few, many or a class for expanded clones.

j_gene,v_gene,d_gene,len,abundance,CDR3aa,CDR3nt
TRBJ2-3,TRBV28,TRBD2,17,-,CASSSTAPSGHTDTQYF,TGTGCCAGCAGTTCCACCGCCCCTAGCGGACACACAGATACGCAGTATTTT
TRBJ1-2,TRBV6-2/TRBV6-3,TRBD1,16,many,CASSWPGGDRGYGYTF,TGTGCCAGCAGTTGGCCCGGAGGGGACAGGGGATATGGCTACACCTTC
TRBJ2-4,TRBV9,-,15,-,CASSVGATGANIQYF,TGTGCCAGCAGCGTAGGGGCTACCGGGGCAAACATTCAGTACTTC
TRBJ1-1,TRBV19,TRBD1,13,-,CASSPTGTTEAFF,TGTGCCAGTAGTCCGACAGGGACCACTGAAGCTTTCTTT
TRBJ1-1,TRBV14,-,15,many,CASSLPGVTDTEAFF,TGTGCCAGCAGCCTTCCGGGCGTGACAGACACTGAAGCTTTCTTT
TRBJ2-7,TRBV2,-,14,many,CASSLLVRANEQYF,TGTGCCAGCAGCTTACTAGTCCGGGCGAACGAGCAGTACTTC
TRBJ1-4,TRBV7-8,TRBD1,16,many,CASSLIGAGGDEKLFF,TGTGCCAGCAGCTTAATTGGGGCAGGGGGCGATGAAAAACTGTTTTTT
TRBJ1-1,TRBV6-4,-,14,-,CASRPDPSNTEAFF,TGTGCCAGCAGACCAGATCCCTCTAACACTGAAGCTTTCTTT
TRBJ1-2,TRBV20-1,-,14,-,CSARDRDGNYGYTF,TGCAGTGCTAGAGATAGGGACGGGAACTATGGCTACACCTTC
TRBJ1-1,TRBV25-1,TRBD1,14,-,CASSDSPPGQEAFF,TGTGCCAGCAGTGACTCACCCCCGGGACAGGAAGCTTTCTTT
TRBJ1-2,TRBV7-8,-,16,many,CASSLVSVFGVGGYTF,TGTGCCAGCAGCTTAGTTTCGGTATTCGGTGTCGGTGGCTACACCTTC
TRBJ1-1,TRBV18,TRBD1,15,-,CASSTQGARDTEAFF,TGTGCCAGCTCAACACAGGGGGCGAGGGACACTGAAGCTTTCTTT
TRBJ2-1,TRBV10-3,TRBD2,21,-,CAISRGTPGLAGEGSYNEQFF,TGTGCCATCAGCCGAGGGACTCCGGGACTAGCGGGAGAAGGCTCCTACAATGAGCAGTTCTTC
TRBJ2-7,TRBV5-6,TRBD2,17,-,CASSLTPAAGGLIEQYF,TGTGCCAGCAGCTTGACCCCAGCAGCGGGAGGGCTCATCGAGCAGTACTTC
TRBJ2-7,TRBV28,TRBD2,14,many,CASTPTSGIYEQYF,TGTGCCAGCACCCCGACTAGCGGGATATACGAGCAGTACTTC
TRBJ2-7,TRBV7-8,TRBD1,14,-,CASSLRDSVYEQYF,TGTGCCAGCAGCCTCCGGGACAGTGTCTACGAGCAGTACTTC
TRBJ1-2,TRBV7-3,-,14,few,CASSLTGDGYGYTF,TGTGCCAGCAGCTTAACAGGGGATGGCTATGGCTACACCTTC
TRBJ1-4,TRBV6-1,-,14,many,CASRQTQNDGKLFF,TGTGCCAGCAGACAAACACAAAACGACGGGAAACTGTTTTTT
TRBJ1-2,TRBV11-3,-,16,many,CASSLEGRDGNYGYTF,TGTGCCAGCAGCTTAGAAGGCAGGGACGGTAACTATGGCTACACCTTC
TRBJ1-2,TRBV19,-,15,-,CASSIIKSANYGYTF,TGTGCCAGTAGTATAATCAAATCGGCTAACTATGGCTACACCTTC
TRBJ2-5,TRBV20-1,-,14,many,CSARRAAIQETQYF,TGCAGTGCTCGCAGGGCAGCGATCCAAGAGACCCAGTACTTC
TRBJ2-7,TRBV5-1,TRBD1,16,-,CASSLDPGQGSGEQYF,TGCGCCAGCAGCCTGGACCCGGGACAGGGGTCCGGGGAGCAGTACTTC
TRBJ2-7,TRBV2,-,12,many,CASSEDRAGGIF,TGTGCCAGCAGTGAAGATCGGGCAGGGGGGATCTTC
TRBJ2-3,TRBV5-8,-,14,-,CASSRRDPTDTQYF,TGTGCCAGCAGCCGACGGGACCCCACAGATACGCAGTATTTT
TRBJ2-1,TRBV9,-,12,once,CASSVAYNEQFF,TGTGCCAGCAGCGTTGCATACAATGAGCAGTTCTTC
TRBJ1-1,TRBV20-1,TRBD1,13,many,CSASPGGRTEAFF,TGCAGTGCTAGTCCAGGGGGCCGAACTGAAGCTTTCTTT